These 16 T cell receptor beta chains originate from one sample sequenced in a study of T cell changes during pregnancy in multiple sclerosis (dated by TCRdb to between 2018 and 2021). Preparation of the library involved the immunoSEQ multiplex PCR assay. In TCRdb, the immuneACCESS table is reduced to in-frame sequences with V and J assigned. These tables do not hold every clone; where another copy was compared, an unresolved V gene accounts for under half, and the others remain unexplained. The sample includes 45,000 to 60,000 clones, with 85% to 95% observed a single time. The top ten constitute roughly 0.71% of the sample. The sequenced sample was CD4+ T cells from peripheral blood mononuclear cells, obtained in the third trimester of pregnancy. The source is a female donor with multiple sclerosis, enrolled in a pregnancy study.

This CDR3 is CAIRGATTEAFF. CDR3 DNA: TGTGCCATCAGGGGAGCGACCACTGAAGCTTTCTTT. This rearrangement joins TRBV10-3 to TRBJ1-1; D remains ambiguous. In germline, CDR1 is ENHRY, CDR2 SYGVKD. The CDR3 is made up of 12 amino acids. Trimming cost V 6 bases and J 4 bases, with 9 bases left between them.

This chain joins TRBV4-1 and TRBJ1-2; D is possibly TRBD1 (6 bases). Deletions cut 0 bases from V and 8 bases from J, with 22 bases between. Germline V CDR1 and CDR2: MGHRA, YSYEKL. The CDR3 is 17 residues long. CDR3 in DNA: TGCGCCAGCAGCCAAGATCCGGGGAGTGGGCAGGGGAAGGGCTACACCTTC. It yields the protein CASSQDPGSGQGKGYTF.

This clone was seen repeatedly, ten times or more. V usage is TRBV5-1 and J usage is TRBJ1-2; 8 nucleotides line up with TRBD1. Unmatched junction bases numbered 5, after V lost 4 bases and J lost 3 bases. The CDR3 is 14 residues long. Germline V gene sequence: CDR1 SGHRS, CDR2 YFSETQ. The CDR3 is CASSVLTGDYGYTF. The CDR3 DNA reads as TGCGCCAGCAGCGTTTTGACAGGGGACTATGGCTACACCTTC.

The V call is TRBV15, the J call TRBJ1-2; D ambiguous. The CDR3 length is 15 residues. CDR1 and CDR2 (germline): LNHNV, YYDKDF (reference sequence). Trimming pared 0 bases from V and 4 bases from J, leaving 12 bases between. CDR3 protein: CATSRDFADFYGYTF. The CDR3 DNA is TGTGCCACCAGCAGAGATTTCGCAGACTTCTATGGCTACACCTTC. The full variable domain, in which reference TRBV15 and TRBJ1-2 provide the parts outside the CDR3, is DAMVIQNPRYQVTQFGKPVTLSCSQTLNHNVMYWYQQKSSQAPKLLFHYYDKDFNNEADTPDNFQSRRPNTSFCFLDIRSPGLGDTAMYLCATSRDFADFYGYTFGSGTRLTVV.

The sample holds one count of this clone. The chain combines TRBV6-1 with TRBJ1-2; D remains unclear. Germline V CDR1 and CDR2: MNHNS, SASEGT. CDR3 length equals 13 residues. V lost 4 bases and J 5 bases, leaving 11 bases between the germline ends. This CDR3 reads CASSVTPGYGYTF. The CDR3, as DNA: TGTGCCAGCAGTGTAACTCCGGGGTATGGCTACACCTTC.

V and J are TRBV6-5 and TRBJ1-2; the D gene is possibly TRBD1 (6 bases). The CDR3 totals 15 residues. The V gene's germline CDR1 is MNHEY and CDR2 SVGAGI. V was trimmed by 6 bases and J by 1 base, leaving 15 bases between them. CDR3 region: CASSPTGWGNYGYTF. The CDR3 bases are TGTGCCAGCAGCCCGACAGGCTGGGGTAACTATGGCTACACCTTC.

The table lists this clone with a few counts. V and J are TRBV4-3 and TRBJ2-1, with 14 bases matching TRBD2. J gave up 7 bases and V 3 bases, and 8 bases lay outside the gene matches. Germline V gene data show CDR1 as LGHNA and CDR2 as YSLEER. The CDR3 length is 17 residues. This CDR3 is CASSQGLTSGGGNEQFF. The CDR3 DNA sequence: TGCGCCAGCAGCCAGGGGTTGACTAGCGGGGGGGGGAATGAGCAGTTCTTC.

The chain has TRBV5-1 and TRBJ2-2; maybe TRBD2 (6 bases). The CDR3 contains 14 residues. The germline gives CDR1 SGHRS, CDR2 YFSETQ. V lost 4 bases and J 4 bases, leaving 11 bases between the germline ends. The CDR3 DNA reads TGCGCCAGCAGCATGGGACTGACCACCGGGGAGCTGTTTTTT. It specifies CASSMGLTTGELFF.

The chain links TRBV7-2 to TRBJ2-7; D unclear. CDR3 size: 11 residues. V dropped 4 bases and J dropped 4 bases, with 5 bases sitting between them. The germline V gene encodes CDR1 SGHTA and CDR2 FQGNSA. In nucleotides, the CDR3 is TGTGCCAGCAGCTCCTATTACGAGCAGTACTTC. As protein: CASSSYYEQYF.

This chain connects TRBV7-9 to TRBJ2-5, with D maybe TRBD1 (6 bases). V gave up 6 bases and J gave up 2 bases, with 16 bases separating them. CDR3 length: 15 amino acids. Germline V lookup: CDR1 SEHNR, CDR2 FQNEAQ (reference sequence). The CDR3 sequence is CASSLVQGQQETQYF. CDR3 coding DNA: TGTGCCAGCAGTCTTGTCCAGGGGCAACAAGAGACCCAGTACTTC.

The chain joins TRBV10-3 to TRBJ1-2, with 8 nucleotides matching TRBD1. Per the germline V gene, CDR1 is ENHRY and CDR2 is SYGVKD. J gave up 3 bases and V 4 bases, and 1 base lay outside the gene matches. The CDR3 length is 13 residues. CDR3 nucleotides: TGTGCCATCAGTGGGACAGGGCACTATGGCTACACCTTC. This gives the protein CAISGTGHYGYTF.

This chain links TRBV29-1 with TRBJ1-1, with unresolved D. The CDR3 spans 11 residues. Germline assignment: CDR1 SQVTM and CDR2 ANQGSEA. The V and J ends lost 7 bases and 11 bases respectively, with 17 bases between them. CDR3 sequence: CSGAEIDYAFF. CDR3 nucleotide sequence: TGCAGCGGTGCGGAGATAGATTACGCTTTCTTT.

The V gene is TRBV5-1, the J gene TRBJ1-2, with D perhaps TRBD1 (6 bases). V lost 1 base, J lost 2 bases, and 12 bases lay in between. There are 15 residues in the CDR3. In germline, CDR1 is SGHRS, CDR2 YFSETQ. CDR3 sequence (DNA): TGCGCCAGCAGCTTGCCACCTACAGGGAACTATGGCTACACCTTC. It codes for CASSLPPTGNYGYTF. Drawing the rest from reference TRBV5-1 and TRBJ1-2, the complete variable domain is KAGVTQTPRYLIKTRGQQVTLSCSPISGHRSVSWYQQTPGQGLQFLFEYFSETQRNKGNFPGRFSGRQFSNSRSEMNVSTLELGDSALYLCASSLPPTGNYGYTFGSGTRLTVV.

V and J are TRBV5-6 and TRBJ2-2, with 8 positions matching TRBD1. V lost 3 bases, J lost 5 bases, and 6 bases stayed unmatched. The length of the CDR3 is 15 residues. The germline V gene encodes CDR1 SGHDT and CDR2 YYEEEE. CDR3 DNA: TGTGCCAGCAGCTCAGGGGGCTGGAGGACCGGGGAGCTGTTTTTT. Translated: CASSSGGWRTGELFF. The variable domain in full, with the rest retrieved from reference TRBV5-6 and TRBJ2-2, is DAGVTQSPTHLIKTRGQQVTLRCSPKSGHDTVSWYQQALGQGPQFIFQYYEEEERQRGNFPDRFSGHQFPNYSSELNVNALLLGDSALYLCASSSGGWRTGELFFGEGSRLTVL.

The chain employs TRBV4-2 and TRBJ1-3, with 8 bases fitting TRBD1. Germline lookup yields CDR1 LGHNA and CDR2 YNFKEQ. Trimming cost V 2 bases and J 0 bases; bases outside gene matches: 9. CDR3 length: 18 residues. The CDR3 DNA reads as TGTGCCAGCAGCCAACGGACCGGGACAGGCGTCTCTGGAAACACCATATATTTT. As protein: CASSQRTGTGVSGNTIYF.

This chain connects TRBV6-6 to TRBJ2-2, with D possibly being TRBD1 (5 bases). Trimming removed 10 bases from V and 3 bases from J, with 15 bases in between. Germline loops: CDR1 MNHNY, CDR2 SVGAGI (reference sequence). CDR3 size: 14 residues. CDR3 sequence: CATVEQEYTGELFF. CDR3 in DNA: TGTGCCACAGTGGAACAGGAGTACACCGGGGAGCTGTTTTTT.